This T cell receptor beta chain emerged from a study of T cells after yellow fever vaccination. CDR3 length: 15 residues. The germline V gene encodes CDR1 SGHAT and CDR2 FQNNGV. With 6 bases clipped from V and 4 bases from J, the junction kept 8 bases outside the gene matches. TCRdb re-derived calls from the 5' RACE reads in MiXCR, one entry per CDR3 protein. The sample consists of about 340,000 distinct CDR3 sequences, under 15% of them appearing once. This TCR was sampled from a man between 18 and 29 years old who received the YFV17D yellow fever vaccine. The genes are TRBV11-2 and TRBJ2-2, with 7 bases lining up with TRBD2. The sequencing here drew on CD4+ T cells sorted from PBMCs, taken 15 days after the yellow fever booster vaccination. The CDR3, as DNA: TGTGCCAGCAGAAAACCGGGACTAAGCACCGGGGAGCTGTTTTTT. It translates to CASRKPGLSTGELFF.